The 18 T cell receptor beta chains listed next were all sequenced from one sample in a study of blood T cell repertoires in COVID-19. This table comes from immunoSEQ multiplex PCR, and its TCRdb copy is limited to in-frame clones, with some not included. Of about 300,000 clones listed, around 84% are singletons. Sequencing was carried out using peripheral blood. These TCRs come from a human donor with COVID-19, enrolled during active disease. The donor label of this sample is uncertain.

The genes are TRBV28 and TRBJ2-3; 8 bases are a match to TRBD1. CDR3 length equals 15 residues. Germline CDR1 is MDHEN and CDR2 is SYDVKM. V was pared by 5 bases and J by 2 bases, with 6 bases of the junction left unmatched. CDR3: CASSNGQGYTDTQYF. CDR3 DNA: TGTGCCAGCAGTAATGGACAGGGCTACACAGATACGCAGTATTTT. Complete variable domain (other parts from reference TRBV28 and TRBJ2-3): DVKVTQSSRYLVKRTGEKVFLECVQDMDHENMFWYRQDPGLGLRLIYFSYDVKMKEKGDIPEGYSVSREKKERFSLILESASTNQTSMYLCASSNGQGYTDTQYFGPGTRLTVL.

The rearrangement links TRBV5-6 to TRBJ1-2; 7 nucleotides agree with TRBD1. CDR3 length: 17 residues. The V and J ends lost 5 bases and 5 bases, in that order; junction bases with no gene match: 18. Per the germline V gene, CDR1 is SGHDT and CDR2 is YYEEEE. DNA for the CDR3: TGTGCCAGCAGGGGCGGACAGGCCAAATACCAGCTGTATGGCTACACCTTC. Translated, it gives CASRGGQAKYQLYGYTF.

This clone has only a few counts. The CDR3 DNA follows: TGTGCCAGCAGTTTTAATCTAGCGGGCACAGATACGCAGTATTTT. This encodes CASSFNLAGTDTQYF. This chain uses TRBV27 with TRBJ2-3; TRBD2 matches at 7 bases. Looked up from germline, CDR1 is MNHEY and CDR2 is SMNVEV (reference sequence). CDR3 length: 15 residues. Losses at the gene ends were 3 bases for V and 1 base for J; bases not matched to a gene: 4.

CDR3: CASSLSRQVGGYTF. CDR3 DNA sequence: TGTGCCAGCAGTTTATCCCGCCAGGTTGGGGGCTACACCTTC. V is TRBV28 and J is TRBJ1-2, with D unresolved. CDR1 MDHEN and CDR2 SYDVKM come from the germline V gene. There are 14 residues in the CDR3. V was trimmed by 1 base and J by 8 bases, leaving 14 bases between them.

This clone appeared a single time. V gene TRBV11-2 combines with J gene TRBJ1-4; D is perhaps TRBD1 (6 bases). Germline V lookup: CDR1 SGHAT, CDR2 FQNNGV. Trimming pared 5 bases from V and 8 bases from J, leaving 18 bases between. This CDR3 comprises 15 residues. The CDR3 DNA reads as TGTGCCAGCAGCCTGAACGTCAGGGGTGGAGAAAAACTGTTTTTT. Translating it yields CASSLNVRGGEKLFF.

This clone was counted only a few times. The chain combines TRBV11-2 with TRBJ2-1, with D perhaps matching TRBD1 (5 bases). CDR3 length: 16 amino acids. The germline V gene has CDR1 SGHAT and CDR2 FQNNGV. V lost 5 bases and J 7 bases, leaving 21 bases between the germline ends. CDR3 sequence (DNA): TGTGCCAGCAGCGGGTTCTTGGGGCAAGTGCGGAATGAGCAGTTCTTC. Protein product: CASSGFLGQVRNEQFF.

The chain joins TRBV7-3 to TRBJ1-6, with D perhaps matching TRBD1 (5 bases). The CDR3 length is 14 residues. Deletions cut 5 bases from V and 7 bases from J, with 12 bases between. Germline V gene sequence: CDR1 SGHTA, CDR2 FQGTGA. CDR3 protein: CASSPNRRNSPLHF. The CDR3 bases are TGTGCCAGCAGCCCGAACAGGCGGAATTCACCCCTCCACTTT.

The V gene is TRBV5-1, the J gene TRBJ1-1; D remains unclear. V lost 6 bases to trimming and J lost 0 bases, with 9 bases between them. The CDR3 length is 13 residues. The germline V gene encodes CDR1 SGHRS and CDR2 YFSETQ. For the CDR3, the DNA is TGCGCCAGCACGGTTTCGGTGAACACTGAAGCTTTCTTT. Translation gives CASTVSVNTEAFF.

J is TRBJ2-7 and V is TRBV18, with 10 positions matching TRBD1. The CDR3 totals 15 residues. The trim removed 3 bases at V and 9 bases at J, leaving 11 bases unmatched. Germline CDR1 reads KGHSH; CDR2 reads LQKENI. CDR3 loop: CASSPSSDRGHGQYF. CDR3 DNA: TGTGCCAGCTCACCCAGCTCCGACAGGGGGCACGGGCAGTACTTC.

This clone appeared once. The CDR3 nucleotides are TGTGCCACCAGCAGAGGAGGCGGGGGAGAGACCCAGTACTTC. Its translation: CATSRGGGGETQYF. The chain carries TRBV15 and TRBJ2-5, with 7 positions matching TRBD2. The trim removed 1 base at V and 4 bases at J, leaving 3 bases unmatched. The CDR3 sequence is 14 residues long. Germline assignment: CDR1 LNHNV and CDR2 YYDKDF (reference sequence). Full variable domain (remainder filled in from reference TRBV15 and TRBJ2-5): DAMVIQNPRYQVTQFGKPVTLSCSQTLNHNVMYWYQQKSSQAPKLLFHYYDKDFNNEADTPDNFQSRRPNTSFCFLDIRSPGLGDTAMYLCATSRGGGGETQYFGPGTRLLVL.

The chain employs TRBV5-4 and TRBJ1-1; TRBD1 agrees at 8 bases. V lost 4 bases to trimming and J lost 0 bases; unmatched junction nucleotides: 8. Germline V gene sequence: CDR1 SGHNT, CDR2 YYREEE (reference sequence). The length of the CDR3 is 16 residues. The CDR3 coding sequence is TGTGCCAGCAGCCAGGGGACAGGCTTTATGAACACTGAAGCTTTCTTT. This translates into CASSQGTGFMNTEAFF.

This chain links TRBV28 with TRBJ1-2; D is undetermined. V lost 4 bases and J 2 bases, leaving 8 bases between the germline ends. The germline gives CDR1 MDHEN, CDR2 SYDVKM. The length of the CDR3 is 13 residues. The CDR3 nucleotides read TGTGCCAGCAGTTACGGGGTAAACTATGGCTACACCTTC. Residues: CASSYGVNYGYTF.

This CDR3 reads CASSPLTLPNSPLHF. CDR3 coding DNA: TGTGCCAGCAGCCCCTTGACTCTCCCCAATTCACCCCTCCACTTT. This sequence joins TRBV7-2 and TRBJ1-6; D call uncertain. The CDR3 length is 15 residues. Germline-derived CDR1 and CDR2 are SGHTA and FQGNSA. Trimming removed 5 bases from V and 7 bases from J, with 15 bases in between.

The rearrangement uses TRBV3-1 (or the pseudogene TRBV3-2) and TRBJ2-1; TRBD2 agrees at 16 bases. Germline V CDR1 and CDR2: LGHDT, YNNKEL (reference sequence). With V trimmed by 4 bases and J by 10 bases, 4 bases remained unmatched. The CDR3 spans 15 residues. CDR3 loop: CASSLGLAGGREQFF. The CDR3 DNA reads TGTGCCAGCAGCCTGGGACTAGCGGGAGGGCGAGAGCAGTTCTTC.

CDR3 amino acids: CASSLPGGGGMSYNEQFF. CDR3 coding DNA: TGTGCCAGCAGCCTCCCCGGAGGGGGAGGGATGTCCTACAATGAGCAGTTCTTC. The chain combines TRBV3-1 (or the pseudogene TRBV3-2) with TRBJ2-1; perhaps TRBD2 as D (7 bases). V dropped 4 bases and J dropped 1 base, with 20 bases sitting between them. Germline values: CDR1 LGHDT, CDR2 YNNKEL (reference sequence). There are 18 residues in the CDR3.

This chain links TRBV19 with TRBJ1-1, with 7 bases fitting TRBD1. The CDR3 runs to 14 residues. The ends lost 1 base at V and 7 bases at J; junction bases unmatched: 6. Germline-derived CDR1 and CDR2 are LNHDA and SQIVND (reference sequence). The CDR3 reads CASSIGQGSDEAFF. CDR3 sequence (DNA): TGTGCCAGTAGTATAGGACAGGGCAGTGATGAAGCTTTCTTT.

This chain joins TRBV2 and TRBJ2-1, with 10 nucleotides matching TRBD2. The germline CDR1 and CDR2 sequences are SNHLY and FYNNEI. CDR3 length: 15 amino acids. Trimming removed 6 bases from V and 9 bases from J; junction bases left unmatched: 11. DNA of the CDR3: TGTGCCAGCAGGGGTGAACTAGCGGGATCTGGTGAGCAGTTCTTC. Translation gives CASRGELAGSGEQFF.

This clone was found once. This rearrangement joins TRBV10-3 to TRBJ1-2, with 10 bases that match TRBD1. This CDR3 contains 16 residues. V was clipped by 10 bases and J by 4 bases; unmatched bases: 15. Germline CDR1 and CDR2: ENHRY and SYGVKD. The CDR3 nucleotides read TGTGCCACAAGCTCCGGGACAGGGGCGATTGGCTATGGCTACACCTTC. This gives the protein CATSSGTGAIGYGYTF.